The clone carrying this TCR beta chain was seen a handful of times. Its antigen remains unknown. The sample originates from a study of CD8 T cells in ankylosing spondylitis. General study points: Ankylosing spondylitis blood appeared to carry a characteristic TCR beta motif of fewer than 10 highly homologous variants.

Libraries of TCR beta came from quantitative 5'-RACE with molecular barcodes. TCRdb itself ran the 5' RACE reads through MiXCR, one entry per CDR3 protein. The table lists more than 600,000 distinct CDR3 sequences, around 19% of them singletons. This CDR3 has 13 amino acids. Germline V gene lookup returns CDR1 SNHLY and CDR2 FYNNEI. The ends were cut back, 10 bases at V and 4 bases at J, with 16 bases in the middle. This chain joins TRBV2 and TRBJ1-1; no definite D call. The source of this sequence is a male donor with ankylosing spondylitis. The sample was blood, either unsorted or a sorted T cell fraction (not recorded which). CDR3 protein: CATQLPGGTEAFF. For the CDR3, the DNA is TGTGCCACCCAACTACCGGGCGGCACTGAAGCTTTCTTT.